These T cell receptor beta chains were read from a single sample in a study of T-cell memory formation after mild COVID-19. Using its own MiXCR run on the 5' RACE reads, TCRdb lists one record per CDR3 protein. The sample comprises 190,000 or so distinct CDR3 sequences, around 30% of which are singletons, and roughly 10% rests with the top ten. Sequencing used PBMCs or a T cell subset sorted from them (not recorded which). Source of these receptors: an adult woman who had mild COVID-19 (a few samples of this study predate the infection). Cell type and time point are not known. Both conserved end residues are part of each CDR3. Fields, in order: clone size, D gene, V gene, J gene, CDR3 DNA, CDR3 protein. D genes are given only for firm matches. Rows give clone size only sometimes, using once, few, many, or a class for an expanded clone.

abundance: few
d_gene: NA
v_gene: TRBV5-1
j_gene: TRBJ2-1
CDR3nt: TGCGCCAGCAGTCAGGAAACCTACAATGAGCAGTTCTTC
CDR3aa: CASSQETYNEQFF

abundance: NA
d_gene: NA
v_gene: TRBV6-1
j_gene: TRBJ1-6
CDR3nt: TGTGCCAGCAAGGGGGGCAACGATTCACCCCTCCACTTT
CDR3aa: CASKGGNDSPLHF

abundance: NA
d_gene: NA
v_gene: TRBV5-1
j_gene: TRBJ2-4
CDR3nt: TGCGCCAGCAGCTTAGTGGCGGGACTGGCCAAAAACATTCAGTACTTC
CDR3aa: CASSLVAGLAKNIQYF

abundance: few
d_gene: NA
v_gene: TRBV20-1
j_gene: TRBJ1-3
CDR3nt: TGCAGTGCCCAACTGGGCAGGGCTGGAAACACCATATATTTT
CDR3aa: CSAQLGRAGNTIYF

abundance: NA
d_gene: TRBD1
v_gene: TRBV4-3
j_gene: TRBJ1-2
CDR3nt: TGCGCCAGCAGCCGGGACAGGGTCTATGGCTACACCTTC
CDR3aa: CASSRDRVYGYTF

abundance: NA
d_gene: NA
v_gene: TRBV10-2
j_gene: TRBJ1-1
CDR3nt: TGCGCCAGCACCTGGACCAAAAACACTGAAGCTTTCTTT
CDR3aa: CASTWTKNTEAFF

abundance: NA
d_gene: NA
v_gene: TRBV29-1
j_gene: TRBJ2-3
CDR3nt: NA
CDR3aa: CSVEDAGTQIRSILGDTQYF

abundance: many
d_gene: TRBD2
v_gene: TRBV5-5
j_gene: TRBJ2-1
CDR3nt: TGTGCCAGCAGCGCAACTAGCGGGGCCTACAATGAGCAGTTCTTC
CDR3aa: CASSATSGAYNEQFF

abundance: NA
d_gene: TRBD2
v_gene: TRBV12-3/TRBV12-4
j_gene: TRBJ2-1
CDR3nt: TGTGCCAGCAGTCTAAGATCAGCCGGACTAGCAGAGTACAATGAGCAGTTCTTC
CDR3aa: CASSLRSAGLAEYNEQFF

abundance: NA
d_gene: NA
v_gene: TRBV27
j_gene: TRBJ2-7
CDR3nt: TGTGCCAGCAGACTCCGACCTCACCGCGAGCAGTACTTC
CDR3aa: CASRLRPHREQYF

abundance: few
d_gene: TRBD1
v_gene: TRBV4-1
j_gene: TRBJ1-5
CDR3nt: TGCGCCAGCAGCCCCCCATGGGACAGGGGCCGGGATGGCAATCAGCCCCAGCATTTT
CDR3aa: CASSPPWDRGRDGNQPQHF

abundance: few
d_gene: NA
v_gene: TRBV12-3/TRBV12-4
j_gene: TRBJ2-2
CDR3nt: TGTGCCAGCAGTCTAACAGGGACGACCGGGGAGCTGTTTTTT
CDR3aa: CASSLTGTTGELFF

abundance: NA
d_gene: NA
v_gene: TRBV7-9
j_gene: TRBJ2-2
CDR3nt: TGTGCCAGCAGCCGGTTACGTCGGACTGACAAGGGAAACACCTGGGAGCTGTTTTTT
CDR3aa: CASSRLRRTDKGNTWELFF

abundance: once
d_gene: NA
v_gene: TRBV10-3
j_gene: TRBJ1-1
CDR3nt: TGTGCCATCAGAGCAGACCCCGGTGGCACTGAAGCTTTCTTT
CDR3aa: CAIRADPGGTEAFF